This T cell receptor beta chain came from a study of blood T cell repertoires in COVID-19. Study at large: PBMCs, B-cell-depleted T cells, or T cells were the source of the cDNA or gDNA that made up the material.

The germline V and J ends were trimmed by 4 bases and 2 bases, with 10 bases remaining between them. Germline V gene data show CDR1 as SGHRS and CDR2 as YFSETQ. The CDR3 has 13 residues. Libraries were prepared by immunoSEQ multiplex PCR; TCRdb keeps only in-frame clonotypes and omits some of them. The repertoire includes tens of thousands of clones, 88% of them detected once, and approximately 40% sits in the top ten. This rearrangement joins TRBV5-1 to TRBJ2-7; D remains ambiguous. The specimen was peripheral blood. This TCR derives from a woman aged 55-75 years with COVID-19, enrolled during active disease. The DNA for the CDR3 is TGCGCCAGCAGCGTTGACATGGCCTACGAGCAGTACTTC. Residues: CASSVDMAYEQYF.